Each of the 14 T cell receptor beta chains below was sequenced from the same sample in a study of shared clonotypes between healthy human individuals. Sequenced by immunoSEQ multiplex PCR; TCRdb stores in-frame clones only, minus some. The table lists about 610,000 clones, approximately 96% of them singletons. CD45RO-negative cells were positively selected for CCR7, leaving out terminally differentiated effector memory CD45RA+ cells. The sample consisted of naive CD8+ T cells sorted from blood. All receptors derive from a woman aged 25-40 years in good health.

CDR3 sequence: CASSLDSDEQGFDTQYF. For the CDR3, the DNA is TGTGCCAGCAGCTTAGACTCTGATGAACAGGGTTTTGATACGCAGTATTTT. The genes are TRBV7-9 and TRBJ2-3; possibly TRBD1 for D (6 bases). The CDR3 loop spans 17 amino acids. Deletions cut 1 base from V and 6 bases from J, with 20 bases between. Germline lookup yields CDR1 SEHNR and CDR2 FQNEAQ (reference sequence).

The chain links TRBV9 to TRBJ2-2; 8 nucleotides match TRBD1. CDR3 length equals 16 residues. The germline V gene has CDR1 SGDLS and CDR2 YYNGEE. With V trimmed by 3 bases and J by 0 bases, 4 bases remained unmatched. CDR3 nucleotides: TGTGCCAGCAGCGGGGGACAGGCCGCGAACACCGGGGAGCTGTTTTTT. It translates to CASSGGQAANTGELFF.

This rearrangement joins TRBV27 to TRBJ2-7; 11 nucleotides line up with TRBD1. The CDR3 contains 15 residues. After removal of 7 bases from V and 0 bases from J, the junction contained 5 bases not matched to a gene. Germline V lookup: CDR1 MNHEY, CDR2 SMNVEV (reference sequence). The CDR3 loop is CASTPGQGGSYEQYF. The CDR3 nucleotides are TGTGCCAGCACCCCGGGACAGGGGGGCTCCTACGAGCAGTACTTC.

As to this clone: Other DNA sequences in the same sample also yield this CDR3. This chain uses TRBV9 with TRBJ2-1, with D hard to call. Trimming removed 2 bases at V and 0 bases at J, with 9 bases between. Germline values: CDR1 SGDLS, CDR2 YYNGEE. The CDR3 runs 15 residues. This CDR3 is CASSVGQSSYNEQFF. The CDR3 DNA sequence: TGTGCCAGCAGCGTCGGGCAGAGCTCCTACAATGAGCAGTTCTTC.

The CDR3 bases are TGTGCCAGCAGTTACTCGCCCGACAGATTTAATCAGCCCCAGCATTTT. It is translated as CASSYSPDRFNQPQHF. The genes are TRBV6-6 and TRBJ1-5; weak D call: TRBD1 (5 bases). The CDR3 sequence is 16 residues long. CDR1 MNHNY and CDR2 SVGAGI come from the germline V gene (reference sequence). V lost 0 bases to trimming and J lost 4 bases, with 13 bases between them.

The chain carries TRBV28 and TRBJ1-1, with a weak D call TRBD1 (5 bases). V dropped 3 bases and J dropped 6 bases, with 14 bases sitting between them. The germline gives CDR1 MDHEN, CDR2 SYDVKM. This CDR3 region has 14 residues. CDR3 protein: CASSFYRQVAEAFF. The CDR3 DNA sequence: TGTGCCAGCAGTTTTTACAGGCAGGTCGCTGAAGCTTTCTTT. Combining the CDR3 with reference TRBV28 and TRBJ1-1 gives the whole variable domain DVKVTQSSRYLVKRTGEKVFLECVQDMDHENMFWYRQDPGLGLRLIYFSYDVKMKEKGDIPEGYSVSREKKERFSLILESASTNQTSMYLCASSFYRQVAEAFFGQGTRLTVV.

CDR3 protein: CASKDGLAYEQYF. As DNA, the CDR3 is TGCGCCAGCAAGGACGGACTAGCGTACGAGCAGTACTTC. The chain employs TRBV5-1 and TRBJ2-7, with TRBD2 identical over 9 bases. CDR1 SGHRS and CDR2 YFSETQ come from the germline V gene. The CDR3 runs to 13 residues. Losses at the gene ends were 6 bases for V and 4 bases for J; bases not matched to a gene: 5. The variable domain in full, with the rest retrieved from reference TRBV5-1 and TRBJ2-7, is KAGVTQTPRYLIKTRGQQVTLSCSPISGHRSVSWYQQTPGQGLQFLFEYFSETQRNKGNFPGRFSGRQFSNSRSEMNVSTLELGDSALYLCASKDGLAYEQYFGPGTRLTVT.

The V call is TRBV2, the J call TRBJ2-7; 9 nucleotides match TRBD1. V shed 2 bases and J 0 bases; nucleotides not matched to a gene: 14. This CDR3 is built from 19 residues. From germline, CDR1 is SNHLY and CDR2 FYNNEI. CDR3 in DNA: TGTGCCAGCAGTGAAACCCCCGGGACAGGGTTGGAGCTCTCCTACGAGCAGTACTTC. The encoded protein is CASSETPGTGLELSYEQYF.

The gene calls are TRBV6-4 and TRBJ1-2; the D is unclear. The CDR3 totals 12 residues. Germline V CDR1 and CDR2: MRHNA, SNTAGT. V was clipped by 0 bases and J by 8 bases, with 7 bases between them. As DNA, the CDR3 is TGTGCCAGCAGTGACTCGATGGGAGGCTACACCTTC. It is translated as CASSDSMGGYTF.

This chain uses TRBV5-6 with TRBJ1-6; tentative D call: TRBD1 (6 bases). Germline CDR1 reads SGHDT; CDR2 reads YYEEEE. This CDR3 is 14 amino acids long. Trimming removed 1 base at V and 8 bases at J, with 10 bases between. CDR3 coding DNA: TGTGCCAGCAGCTTGTACGACAGGTATTCACCCCTCCACTTT. This encodes CASSLYDRYSPLHF.

This chain links TRBV27 with TRBJ2-3; D is ambiguous. With 10 bases removed from V and 3 bases from J, the gap between germline ends came to 11 bases. The CDR3 spans 12 residues. Per the germline V gene, CDR1 is MNHEY and CDR2 is SMNVEV (reference sequence). The CDR3 region has the DNA TGTGCCACCAGAGTGGGAACAGATACGCAGTATTTT. Translation: CATRVGTDTQYF.

The CDR3: CASSLAVSPATGELFF. The DNA of the CDR3 is TGTGCCAGCAGTTTAGCTGTTTCTCCCGCCACCGGGGAGCTGTTTTTT. J is TRBJ2-2 and V is TRBV27; D gene ambiguous. The germline gives CDR1 MNHEY, CDR2 SMNVEV (reference sequence). The CDR3 is made up of 16 amino acids. V lost 2 bases and J 4 bases, leaving 14 bases between the germline ends.

The CDR3 DNA is TGTGCCAGCAGCGGGTTACTAGCGGGATCCGAGCAGTACTTC. Its translation is CASSGLLAGSEQYF. The rearrangement links TRBV27 to TRBJ2-7; TRBD2 aligns across 10 bases. The CDR3 contains 14 residues. Germline trimming cut 6 bases from V and 6 bases from J; bases unmatched to any gene: 8. The germline CDR1 and CDR2 sequences are MNHEY and SMNVEV (reference sequence).

Worth noting for this clone: The germline gene is not matched at one end of the junction; a read error may be the cause. V and J are TRBV6-1 and TRBJ1-5; D not resolved. This CDR3 has 10 amino acids. From germline, CDR1 is MNHNS and CDR2 SASEGT. CDR3 in DNA: TGTGCCAGCAGCAGTCAGCCCCAGCATTTT. This codes for CASSSQPQHF.